Included here is one TCR beta chain sequence, with context. Germline V gene sequence: CDR1 SGHVS, CDR2 FNYEAQ. The CDR3 is 17 amino acids. The V and J ends lost 1 base and 5 bases, in that order; junction bases with no gene match: 7. This entry comes from a study of blood T cell repertoires in COVID-19. As for the study in general: Specimens from acute and convalescent COVID-19 originated in the United States, Italy and Spain. Sample material is recorded as cDNA or gDNA derived from T cells, B-cell-depleted T cells, or PBMCs.

Per the original data handling: Reference gene primers were amplified, and this amplification served to estimate nucleated cell counts. Method: immunoSEQ multiplex PCR; TCRdb's copy keeps in-frame clones and lacks some. V and J calls and clone size follow that table, whereas D and trimming were derived from the DNA. Of around 140,000 clones listed, 75% to 90% are singletons. The rearrangement uses TRBV7-6 and TRBJ1-6, with 8 bases that match TRBD1. The sequenced material came from peripheral blood. The receptor comes from a man in his 70s who had recovered from COVID-19. The CDR3 loop is CASSLGFRGHNNSPLHF. The CDR3 DNA reads as TGTGCCAGCAGCTTAGGGTTCAGGGGGCATAATAATTCACCCCTCCACTTT.